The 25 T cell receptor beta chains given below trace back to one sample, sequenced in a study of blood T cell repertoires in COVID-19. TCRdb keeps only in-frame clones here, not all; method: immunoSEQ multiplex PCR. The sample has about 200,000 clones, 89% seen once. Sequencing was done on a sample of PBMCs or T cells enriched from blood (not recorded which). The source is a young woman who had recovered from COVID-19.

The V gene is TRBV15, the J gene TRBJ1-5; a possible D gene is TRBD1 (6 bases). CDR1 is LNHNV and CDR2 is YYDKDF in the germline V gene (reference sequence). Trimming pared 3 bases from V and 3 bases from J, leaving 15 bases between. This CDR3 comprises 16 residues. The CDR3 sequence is CATSRTGRGDNQPQHF. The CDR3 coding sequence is TGTGCCACCAGCAGGACCGGGAGGGGGGACAATCAGCCCCAGCATTTT.

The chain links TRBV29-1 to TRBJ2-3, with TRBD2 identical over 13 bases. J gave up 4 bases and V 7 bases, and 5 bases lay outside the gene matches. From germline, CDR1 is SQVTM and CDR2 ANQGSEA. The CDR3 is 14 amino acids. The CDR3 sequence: CSAWTSGGADTQYF. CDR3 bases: TGCAGCGCCTGGACTAGCGGGGGTGCAGATACGCAGTATTTT.

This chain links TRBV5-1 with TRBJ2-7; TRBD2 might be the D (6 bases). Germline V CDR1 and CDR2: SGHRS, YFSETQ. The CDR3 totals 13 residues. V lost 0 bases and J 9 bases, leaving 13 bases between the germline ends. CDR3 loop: CASSLGGGRGQYF. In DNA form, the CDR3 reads TGCGCCAGCAGCTTGGGGGGAGGTCGCGGGCAGTACTTC.

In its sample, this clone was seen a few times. CDR3 residues: CASSQYGDSEKLFF. The CDR3 nucleotides read TGTGCCAGCAGCCAATACGGGGACAGCGAAAAACTGTTTTTT. The rearrangement uses TRBV5-4 and TRBJ1-4; 7 positions agree with TRBD1. CDR1 SGHNT and CDR2 YYREEE come from the germline V gene (reference sequence). The CDR3 extends over 14 amino acids. With V trimmed by 4 bases and J by 8 bases, 8 bases remained unmatched. The variable domain in full, with the rest retrieved from reference TRBV5-4 and TRBJ1-4, is ETGVTQSPTHLIKTRGQQVTLRCSSQSGHNTVSWYQQALGQGPQFIFQYYREEENGRGNFPPRFSGLQFPNYSSELNVNALELDDSALYLCASSQYGDSEKLFFGSGTQLSVL.

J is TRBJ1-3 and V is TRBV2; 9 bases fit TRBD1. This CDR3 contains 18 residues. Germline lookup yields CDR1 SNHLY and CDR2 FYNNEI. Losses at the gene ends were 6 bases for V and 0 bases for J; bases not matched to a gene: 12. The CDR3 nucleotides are TGTGCCAGCAGCATTCATTGGACAGGGGCCCTCTCTGGAAACACCATATATTTT. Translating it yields CASSIHWTGALSGNTIYF.

CDR3 region: CASSPHLRGQSDTQYF. CDR3 coding DNA: TGTGCCAGCAGTCCGCATTTGCGGGGTCAGTCAGATACGCAGTATTTT. The chain combines TRBV28 with TRBJ2-3; a weak D match, TRBD2 (6 bases). The V gene's germline CDR1 is MDHEN and CDR2 SYDVKM. V gave up 5 bases and J gave up 4 bases, with 19 bases separating them. The CDR3 totals 16 residues.

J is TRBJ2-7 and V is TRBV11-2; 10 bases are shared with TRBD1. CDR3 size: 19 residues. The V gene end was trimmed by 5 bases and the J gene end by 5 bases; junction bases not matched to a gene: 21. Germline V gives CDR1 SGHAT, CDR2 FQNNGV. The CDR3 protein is CASSRRGDRGIGIVDEQYF. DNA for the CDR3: TGTGCCAGCAGCCGGAGGGGGGACAGGGGAATCGGAATCGTCGACGAGCAGTACTTC.

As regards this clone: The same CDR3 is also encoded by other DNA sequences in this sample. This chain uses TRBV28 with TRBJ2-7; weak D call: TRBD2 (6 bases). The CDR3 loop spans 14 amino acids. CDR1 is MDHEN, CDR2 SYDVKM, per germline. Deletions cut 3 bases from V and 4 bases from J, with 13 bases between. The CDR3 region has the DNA TGTGCCAGCAGTTTCGTGACGGGAGCTTACGAGCAGTACTTC. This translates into CASSFVTGAYEQYF.

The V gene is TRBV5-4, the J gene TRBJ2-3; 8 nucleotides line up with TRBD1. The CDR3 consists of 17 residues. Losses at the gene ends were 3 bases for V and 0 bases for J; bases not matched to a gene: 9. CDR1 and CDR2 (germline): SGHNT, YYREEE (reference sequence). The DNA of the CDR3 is TGTGCCAGCAGCTCCGGACAGGGCAAGTGGAGCACAGATACGCAGTATTTT. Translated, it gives CASSSGQGKWSTDTQYF.

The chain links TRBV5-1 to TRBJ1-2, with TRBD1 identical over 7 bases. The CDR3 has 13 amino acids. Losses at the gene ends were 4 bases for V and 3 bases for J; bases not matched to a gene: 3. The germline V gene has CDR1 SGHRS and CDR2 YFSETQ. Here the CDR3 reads CASSLGTDYGYTF. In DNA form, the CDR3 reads TGCGCCAGCAGCCTCGGGACAGACTATGGCTACACCTTC.

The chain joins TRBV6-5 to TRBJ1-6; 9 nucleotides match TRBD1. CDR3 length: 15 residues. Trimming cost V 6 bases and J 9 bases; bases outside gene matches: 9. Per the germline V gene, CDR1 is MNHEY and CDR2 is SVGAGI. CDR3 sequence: CASSQGQGEASPLHF. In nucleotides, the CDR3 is TGTGCCAGCAGCCAGGGACAGGGCGAAGCTTCACCCCTCCACTTT.

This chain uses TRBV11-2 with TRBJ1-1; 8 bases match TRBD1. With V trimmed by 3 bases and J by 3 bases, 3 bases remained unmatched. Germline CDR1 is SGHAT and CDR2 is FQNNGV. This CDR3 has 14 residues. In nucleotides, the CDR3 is TGTGCCAGCAGCTTGGACAGGGCGGACACTGAAGCTTTCTTT. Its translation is CASSLDRADTEAFF.

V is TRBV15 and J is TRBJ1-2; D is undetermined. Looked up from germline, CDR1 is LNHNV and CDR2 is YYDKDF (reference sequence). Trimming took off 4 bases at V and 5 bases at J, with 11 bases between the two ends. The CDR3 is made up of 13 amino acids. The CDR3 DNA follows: TGTGCCACCAGCAAGGACGGGAATTATGGCTACACCTTC. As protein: CATSKDGNYGYTF.

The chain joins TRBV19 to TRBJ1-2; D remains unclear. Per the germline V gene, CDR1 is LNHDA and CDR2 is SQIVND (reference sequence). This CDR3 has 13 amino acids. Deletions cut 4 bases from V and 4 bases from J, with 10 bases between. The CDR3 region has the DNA TGTGCCAGTAGTACTGCCGCGCGCTATGGCTACACCTTC. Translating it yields CASSTAARYGYTF.

Here the CDR3 reads CASSLIEGLGPNTGELFF. DNA of the CDR3: TGTGCCAGCAGCCTTATCGAGGGACTAGGCCCGAACACCGGGGAGCTGTTTTTT. The rearrangement uses TRBV9 and TRBJ2-2; 8 bases align to TRBD2. Germline lookup yields CDR1 SGDLS and CDR2 YYNGEE. Trimming took 4 bases from V and 0 from J; bases not matched to a gene: 11. The CDR3 contains 18 residues.

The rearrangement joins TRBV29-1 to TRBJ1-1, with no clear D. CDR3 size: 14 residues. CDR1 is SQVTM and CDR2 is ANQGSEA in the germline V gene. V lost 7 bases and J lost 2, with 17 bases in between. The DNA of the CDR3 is TGCAGCGCCAAAATCGGGGAAGTAAACACTGAAGCTTTCTTT. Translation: CSAKIGEVNTEAFF.

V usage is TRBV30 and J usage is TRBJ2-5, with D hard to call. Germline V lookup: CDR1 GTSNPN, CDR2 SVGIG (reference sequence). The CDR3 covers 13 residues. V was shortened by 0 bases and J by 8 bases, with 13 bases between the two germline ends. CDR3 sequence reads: CAWSVGTAETQYF. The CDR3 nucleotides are TGTGCCTGGAGTGTGGGCACAGCCGAAACCCAGTACTTC.

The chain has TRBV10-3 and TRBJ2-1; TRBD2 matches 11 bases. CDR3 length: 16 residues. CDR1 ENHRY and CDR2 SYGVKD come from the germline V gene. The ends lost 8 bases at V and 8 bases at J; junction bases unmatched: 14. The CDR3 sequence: CAIEATPSGGRDEQFF. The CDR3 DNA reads TGTGCCATCGAGGCTACACCTAGCGGGGGGCGTGATGAGCAGTTCTTC.

CDR3 in DNA: TGCGCCAGCAGCTGGGGGACAGGTCCTATGAACACTGAAGCTTTCTTT. Translated: CASSWGTGPMNTEAFF. The genes are TRBV5-1 and TRBJ1-1; 8 positions match TRBD1. Unmatched junction bases numbered 7, after V lost 3 bases and J lost 0 bases. CDR3 size: 16 residues. Germline V lookup: CDR1 SGHRS, CDR2 YFSETQ. Based on the CDR3 plus reference TRBV5-1 and TRBJ1-1, the full variable domain is KAGVTQTPRYLIKTRGQQVTLSCSPISGHRSVSWYQQTPGQGLQFLFEYFSETQRNKGNFPGRFSGRQFSNSRSEMNVSTLELGDSALYLCASSWGTGPMNTEAFFGQGTRLTVV.

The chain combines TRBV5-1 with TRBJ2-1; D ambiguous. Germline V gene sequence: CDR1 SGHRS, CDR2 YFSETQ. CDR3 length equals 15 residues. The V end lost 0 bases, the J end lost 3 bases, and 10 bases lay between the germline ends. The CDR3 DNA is TGCGCCAGCAGCTTGGAGAGTTATAACTACAATGAGCAGTTCTTC. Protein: CASSLESYNYNEQFF.

CDR3 nucleotides: TGTGCCAGCAGCCAAGGGGGGGGCTCTGGGGCCAACGTCCTGACTTTC. This codes for CASSQGGGSGANVLTF. The rearrangement links TRBV4-2 to TRBJ2-6, with 7 positions matching TRBD2. The J segment lost 0 bases and the V segment lost 1 base, leaving 0 bases of the junction unmatched. This CDR3 spans 16 amino acids. Germline V lookup: CDR1 LGHNA, CDR2 YNFKEQ.

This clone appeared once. The CDR3 loop reads CASSLGGRRSPGGNQPQHF. CDR3 bases: TGTGCCAGCAGCTTAGGGGGAAGGCGGAGCCCGGGGGGGAATCAGCCCCAGCATTTT. This chain links TRBV7-8 with TRBJ1-5; D possibly corresponds to TRBD1 (5 bases). CDR3 length equals 19 residues. The V end was cut by 1 base, the J end by 4 bases, with 23 bases between. CDR1 and CDR2 from the germline V gene are SGHVS and FQNEAQ.

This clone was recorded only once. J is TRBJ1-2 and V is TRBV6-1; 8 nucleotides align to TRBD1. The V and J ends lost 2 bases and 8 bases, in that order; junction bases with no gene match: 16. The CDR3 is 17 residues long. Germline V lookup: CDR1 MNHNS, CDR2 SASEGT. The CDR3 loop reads CASSELEGTGGAGGYTF. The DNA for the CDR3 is TGTGCCAGCAGTGAATTGGAAGGAACAGGGGGGGCGGGAGGCTACACCTTC.

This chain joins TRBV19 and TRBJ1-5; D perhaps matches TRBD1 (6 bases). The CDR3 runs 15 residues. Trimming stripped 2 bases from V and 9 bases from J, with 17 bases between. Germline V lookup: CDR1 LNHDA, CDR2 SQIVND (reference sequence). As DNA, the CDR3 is TGTGCCAGTAGTATATCTCTGACAGGAGAAGTGCCCCAGCATTTT. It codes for CASSISLTGEVPQHF. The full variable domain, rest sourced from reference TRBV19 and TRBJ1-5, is DGGITQSPKYLFRKEGQNVTLSCEQNLNHDAMYWYRQDPGQGLRLIYYSQIVNDFQKGDIAEGYSVSREKKESFPLTVTSAQKNPTAFYLCASSISLTGEVPQHFGDGTRLSIL.

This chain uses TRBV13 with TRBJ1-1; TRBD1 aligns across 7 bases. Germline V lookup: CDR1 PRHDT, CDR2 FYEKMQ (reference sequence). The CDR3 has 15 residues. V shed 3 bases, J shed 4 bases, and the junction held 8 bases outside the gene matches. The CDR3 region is CASSLGTDVGTEAFF. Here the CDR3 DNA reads TGTGCCAGCAGCTTGGGGACAGATGTTGGCACTGAAGCTTTCTTT.